This T cell receptor beta chain appears in the sequencing data of a study of post-analysis software for immune sequencing data. This clonotype appeared many times. What it binds is unknown. Study-wide results and limits: Co-batched samples clustered tightly together by F measure. There were about five TRBV segments more frequent in patients than controls, and TRBV5-6, TRBV5-1 and TRBV20-1 were among them. Normalized Chao1 diversity was significantly lower in multiple sclerosis patients than in controls.

Trimming took 4 bases from V and 5 from J, leaving 3 bases between them. The CDR3 sequence is 11 residues long. Presence of unique molecular identifiers characterized the TCR beta cDNA libraries. Using its own MiXCR run on the PCR reads, TCRdb lists one record per CDR3 protein. This sample carries hundreds of thousands of distinct CDR3 sequences, 40% to 50% of them seen once, and the ten largest clones take 1.5% to 2%. The origin of this receptor is a girl between 10 and 17 years old with multiple sclerosis. J is TRBJ2-1 and V is TRBV12-3 or TRBV12-4; D is ambiguous. Sequencing input: blood. The CDR3 spells CASSWNNEQFF. CDR3 DNA sequence: TGTGCCAGCAGTTGGAACAATGAGCAGTTCTTC.